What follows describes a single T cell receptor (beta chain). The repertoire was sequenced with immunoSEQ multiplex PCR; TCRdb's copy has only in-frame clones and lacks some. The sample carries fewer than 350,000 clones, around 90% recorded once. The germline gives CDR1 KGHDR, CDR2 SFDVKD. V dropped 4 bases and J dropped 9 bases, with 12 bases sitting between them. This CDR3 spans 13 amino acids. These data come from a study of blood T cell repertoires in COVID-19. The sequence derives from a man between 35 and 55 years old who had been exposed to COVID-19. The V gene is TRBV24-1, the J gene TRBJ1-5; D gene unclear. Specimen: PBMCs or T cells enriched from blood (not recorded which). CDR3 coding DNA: TGTGCCACCAGTGACGACCGGGATGGGCCCCAGCATTTT. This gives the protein CATSDDRDGPQHF.